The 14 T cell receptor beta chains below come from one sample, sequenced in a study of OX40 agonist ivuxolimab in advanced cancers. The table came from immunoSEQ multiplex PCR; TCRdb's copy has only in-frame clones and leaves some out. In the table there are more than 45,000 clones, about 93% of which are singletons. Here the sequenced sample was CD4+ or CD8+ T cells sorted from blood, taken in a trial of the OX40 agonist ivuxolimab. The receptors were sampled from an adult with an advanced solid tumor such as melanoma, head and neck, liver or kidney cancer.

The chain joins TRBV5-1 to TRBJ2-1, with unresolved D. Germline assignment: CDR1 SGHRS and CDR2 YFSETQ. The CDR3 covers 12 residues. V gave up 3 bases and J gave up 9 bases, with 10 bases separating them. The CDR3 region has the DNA TGCGCCAGCAGCTCACAAGATGGTGAGCAGTTCTTC. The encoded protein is CASSSQDGEQFF. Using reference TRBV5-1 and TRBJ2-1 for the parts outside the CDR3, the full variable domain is KAGVTQTPRYLIKTRGQQVTLSCSPISGHRSVSWYQQTPGQGLQFLFEYFSETQRNKGNFPGRFSGRQFSNSRSEMNVSTLELGDSALYLCASSSQDGEQFFGPGTRLTVL.

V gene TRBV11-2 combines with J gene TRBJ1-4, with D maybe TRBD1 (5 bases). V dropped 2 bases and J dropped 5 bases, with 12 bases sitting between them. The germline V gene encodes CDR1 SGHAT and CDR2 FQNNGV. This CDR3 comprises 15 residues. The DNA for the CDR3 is TGTGCCAGCAGCTTACAAGGGACGGGGAATGAAAAACTGTTTTTT. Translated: CASSLQGTGNEKLFF.

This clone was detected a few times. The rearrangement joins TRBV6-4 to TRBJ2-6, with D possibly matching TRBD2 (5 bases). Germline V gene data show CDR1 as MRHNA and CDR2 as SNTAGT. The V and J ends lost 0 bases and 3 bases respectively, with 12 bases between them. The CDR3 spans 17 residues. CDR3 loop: CASSDSYTAGGANVLTF. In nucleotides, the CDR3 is TGTGCCAGCAGTGACTCGTACACCGCGGGTGGGGCCAACGTCCTGACTTTC.

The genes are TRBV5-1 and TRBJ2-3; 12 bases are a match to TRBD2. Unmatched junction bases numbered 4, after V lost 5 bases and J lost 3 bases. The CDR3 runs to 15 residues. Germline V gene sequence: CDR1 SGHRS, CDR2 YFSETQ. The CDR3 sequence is CASRSSGGATDTQYF. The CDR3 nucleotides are TGCGCCAGCAGATCTAGCGGGGGGGCGACAGATACGCAGTATTTT. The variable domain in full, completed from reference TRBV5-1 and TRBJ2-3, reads KAGVTQTPRYLIKTRGQQVTLSCSPISGHRSVSWYQQTPGQGLQFLFEYFSETQRNKGNFPGRFSGRQFSNSRSEMNVSTLELGDSALYLCASRSSGGATDTQYFGPGTRLTVL.

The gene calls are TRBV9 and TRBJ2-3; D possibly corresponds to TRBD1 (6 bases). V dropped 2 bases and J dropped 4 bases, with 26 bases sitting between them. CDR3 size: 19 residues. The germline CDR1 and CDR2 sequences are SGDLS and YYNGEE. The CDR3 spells CASSVPPEQGLLVADTQYF. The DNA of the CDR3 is TGTGCCAGCAGCGTCCCTCCCGAACAGGGCCTGCTGGTCGCAGATACGCAGTATTTT. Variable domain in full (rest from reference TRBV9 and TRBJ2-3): DSGVTQTPKHLITATGQRVTLRCSPRSGDLSVYWYQQSLDQGLQFLIQYYNGEERAKGNILERFSAQQFPDLHSELNLSSLELGDSALYFCASSVPPEQGLLVADTQYFGPGTRLTVL.

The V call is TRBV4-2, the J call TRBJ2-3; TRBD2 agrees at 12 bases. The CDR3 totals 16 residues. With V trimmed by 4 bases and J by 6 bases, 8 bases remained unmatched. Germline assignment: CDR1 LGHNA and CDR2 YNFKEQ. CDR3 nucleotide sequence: TGTGCCAGCAGCCCCCTAGCGGGGGGGCGAGAGGATACGCAGTATTTT. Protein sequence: CASSPLAGGREDTQYF.

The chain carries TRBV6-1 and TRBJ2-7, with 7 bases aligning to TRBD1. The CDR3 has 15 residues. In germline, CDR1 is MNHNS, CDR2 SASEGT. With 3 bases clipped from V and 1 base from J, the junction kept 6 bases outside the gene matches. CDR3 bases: TGTGCCAGCAGTGAGAGACAGGGATATTCCTACGAGCAGTACTTC. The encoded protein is CASSERQGYSYEQYF.

CDR3 in amino acids: CASSQVIVDRLTF. The CDR3 DNA follows: TGCGCCAGCAGCCAAGTGATTGTGGACCGGCTCACCTTC. This rearrangement joins TRBV4-1 to TRBJ1-2; D is undetermined. V lost 1 base to trimming and J lost 13 bases, with 16 bases between them. The CDR3 is 13 amino acids. The germline CDR1 and CDR2 sequences are MGHRA and YSYEKL.

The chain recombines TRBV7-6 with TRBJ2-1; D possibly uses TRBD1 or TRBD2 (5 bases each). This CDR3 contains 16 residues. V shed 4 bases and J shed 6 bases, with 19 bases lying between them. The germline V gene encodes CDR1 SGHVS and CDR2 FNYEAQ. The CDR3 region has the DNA TGTGCCAGCAGCTCCCCACCGGGACCCTGGCCCAATGAGCAGTTCTTC. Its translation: CASSSPPGPWPNEQFF.

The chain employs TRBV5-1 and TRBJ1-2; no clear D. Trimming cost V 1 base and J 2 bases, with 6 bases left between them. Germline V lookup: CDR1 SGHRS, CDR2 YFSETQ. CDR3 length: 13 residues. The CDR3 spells CASSLTENYGYTF. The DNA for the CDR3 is TGCGCCAGCAGCTTGACAGAAAACTATGGCTACACCTTC.

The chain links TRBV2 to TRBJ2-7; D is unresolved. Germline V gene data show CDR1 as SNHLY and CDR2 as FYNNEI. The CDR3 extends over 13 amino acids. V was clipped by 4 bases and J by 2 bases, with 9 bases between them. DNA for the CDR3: TGTGCCAGCAGTGTGGGTGATCCCTACGAGCAGTACTTC. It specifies CASSVGDPYEQYF. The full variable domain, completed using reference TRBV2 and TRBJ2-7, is EPEVTQTPSHQVTQMGQEVILRCVPISNHLYFYWYRQILGQKVEFLVSFYNNEISEKSEIFDDQFSVERPDGSNFTLKIRSTKLEDSAMYFCASSVGDPYEQYFGPGTRLTVT.

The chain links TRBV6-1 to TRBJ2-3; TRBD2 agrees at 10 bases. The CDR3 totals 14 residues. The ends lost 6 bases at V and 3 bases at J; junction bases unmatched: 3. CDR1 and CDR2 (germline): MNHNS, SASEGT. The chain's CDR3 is CASRLAGETDTQYF. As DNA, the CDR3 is TGTGCCAGCAGGCTAGCGGGGGAAACAGATACGCAGTATTTT.

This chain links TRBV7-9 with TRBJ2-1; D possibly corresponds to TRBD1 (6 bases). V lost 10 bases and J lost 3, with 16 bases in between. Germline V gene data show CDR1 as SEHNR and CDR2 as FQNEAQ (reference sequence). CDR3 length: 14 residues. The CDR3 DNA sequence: TGTGCCAACTCCAGGGACACCAACTACAATGAGCAGTTCTTC. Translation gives CANSRDTNYNEQFF.

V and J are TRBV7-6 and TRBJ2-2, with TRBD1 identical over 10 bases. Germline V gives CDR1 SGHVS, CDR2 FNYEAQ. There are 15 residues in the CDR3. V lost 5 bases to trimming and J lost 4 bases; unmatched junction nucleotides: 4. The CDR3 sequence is CASSPRDRGTGELFF. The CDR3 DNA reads TGTGCCAGCAGCCCCCGGGACAGGGGCACCGGGGAGCTGTTTTTT.